This TCR beta chain originates from a study of blood T cell repertoires in COVID-19. In the study overall: Whether acute or convalescent, the COVID-19 samples came from the United States, Italy and Spain. Sources were T cells, B-cell-depleted T cells, or PBMCs; the material itself was cDNA or gDNA.

Profiling relied on immunoSEQ multiplex PCR, and the TCRdb table lists in-frame clones only, not all of them. The data show approximately 210,000 clones, just over 85% seen once. All enrollees were about 18 to 100 years old and from fewer than 30 US areas. Which cohort a participant joined came from the clinical history participants gave. The CDR3 totals 14 residues. Germline CDR1 reads SGHTA; CDR2 reads FQGNSA. V dropped 5 bases and J dropped 5 bases, with 13 bases sitting between them. Sequenced material: PBMCs or T cells enriched from blood (not recorded which). This chain uses TRBV7-2 with TRBJ1-5; the D gene is possibly TRBD1 (6 bases). The sequence came from a woman between 45 and 65 years old with acute COVID-19. CDR3 sequence: CASSIRDTDQPQHF. The CDR3 DNA is TGTGCCAGCAGCATCCGGGACACGGATCAGCCCCAGCATTTT.